The 2 T cell receptor beta chains reported below all come from one sample, sequenced in a study of blood T cell repertoires in COVID-19. The protocol was immunoSEQ multiplex PCR, while the TCRdb copy is restricted to in-frame clones and leaves out a portion. The sample holds 55,000 to 70,000 clones, around nine tenths seen once. Sequencing was performed on peripheral blood. These receptors all come from a man in his sixties or seventies with acute or convalescent COVID-19.

This clone is medium-sized in the sample. This sequence joins TRBV5-4 and TRBJ1-5; D is undetermined. Germline values: CDR1 SGHNT, CDR2 YYREEE (reference sequence). V lost 3 bases, J lost 0 bases, and 22 bases lay in between. The CDR3 spans 19 residues. This chain's CDR3 is CASSSGPWTSGLSNQPQHF. CDR3 sequence (DNA): TGTGCCAGCAGCTCCGGACCCTGGACGAGCGGCCTTAGCAATCAGCCCCAGCATTTT.

This clone appeared a single time. The genes are TRBV19 and TRBJ1-5; perhaps TRBD1 as D (5 bases). The germline V and J ends were trimmed by 9 bases and 4 bases, with 13 bases remaining between them. CDR3 size: 13 residues. Germline-derived CDR1 and CDR2 are LNHDA and SQIVND (reference sequence). Here the CDR3 DNA reads TGTGCCAGCACCGACAGACCTAATCAGCCCCAGCATTTT. It is translated as CASTDRPNQPQHF.